This entry lists 17 T cell receptor beta chains sequenced from one sample in a study of blood T cell repertoires in COVID-19. Some clones are missing from TCRdb's copy, which holds only in-frame ones; the method was immunoSEQ multiplex PCR. The sample yields about 200,000 clones, roughly 87% seen once. Specimen: PBMCs or T cells enriched from blood (not recorded which). The receptors derive from a woman in her 40s with acute COVID-19.

The chain carries TRBV7-9 and TRBJ2-7, with a possible D match to TRBD1 (6 bases). Trimming pared 10 bases from V and 7 bases from J, leaving 14 bases between. The CDR3 length is 11 residues. The germline gives CDR1 SEHNR, CDR2 FQNEAQ (reference sequence). The CDR3 sequence is CATPLGGEQYF. CDR3 DNA sequence: TGTGCCACCCCTTTAGGGGGTGAGCAGTACTTC.

This clone was detected only once. The chain links TRBV25-1 to TRBJ2-2; 7 nucleotides line up with TRBD1. The CDR3 sequence is 18 residues long. The germline V gene has CDR1 MGHDK and CDR2 SYGVNS. The junction had 13 bases not matched to a gene; V was cut back by 5 bases and J by 1 base. In DNA, the CDR3 is TGTGCCAGCAGTACCCACACTTCGACAGGGCGGAACACCGGGGAGCTGTTTTTT. This encodes CASSTHTSTGRNTGELFF.

J is TRBJ2-1 and V is TRBV6-6; 8 nucleotides line up with TRBD2. With 2 bases clipped from V and 8 bases from J, the junction kept 8 bases outside the gene matches. The CDR3 is 15 residues long. Germline loops: CDR1 MNHNY, CDR2 SVGAGI (reference sequence). CDR3 nucleotides: TGTGCCAGCAGTTACAGGCGGGAGGCCCTCGATGAGCAGTTCTTC. It translates to CASSYRREALDEQFF.

This clone showed up just once. The chain employs TRBV6-5 and TRBJ2-7; no definite D call. The V and J ends lost 4 bases and 2 bases respectively, with 9 bases between them. Germline CDR1 and CDR2: MNHEY and SVGAGI. The CDR3 covers 13 residues. This CDR3 reads CASSSRMAYEQYF. For the CDR3, the DNA is TGTGCCAGCAGTTCGCGCATGGCCTACGAGCAGTACTTC.

The J gene is TRBJ1-1, the V gene TRBV7-2; D is ambiguous. The V gene lost 5 bases and the J gene lost 2 bases, with 15 bases spanning the gap. In germline, CDR1 is SGHTA, CDR2 FQGNSA. There are 15 residues in the CDR3. DNA for the CDR3: TGTGCCAGCAGCCTGGTCGAGACTAAAAACACTGAAGCTTTCTTT. Its translation is CASSLVETKNTEAFF. Complete variable domain (other parts from reference TRBV7-2 and TRBJ1-1): GAGVSQSPSNKVTEKGKDVELRCDPISGHTALYWYRQSLGQGLEFLIYFQGNSAPDKSGLPSDRFSAERTGGSVSTLTIQRTQQEDSAVYLCASSLVETKNTEAFFGQGTRLTVV.

The chain employs TRBV19 and TRBJ2-2, with 7 bases fitting TRBD1. This CDR3 is 15 amino acids long. The germline V gene has CDR1 LNHDA and CDR2 SQIVND (reference sequence). The J segment lost 3 bases and the V segment lost 1 base, leaving 2 bases of the junction unmatched. In DNA form, the CDR3 reads TGTGCCAGTAGTATAGTCAGGGGGTACACCGGGGAGCTGTTTTTT. Protein: CASSIVRGYTGELFF.

V is TRBV27 and J is TRBJ2-3, with 7 bases aligning to TRBD2. CDR3 length equals 17 residues. Germline-derived CDR1 and CDR2 are MNHEY and SMNVEV (reference sequence). Losses at the gene ends were 3 bases for V and 4 bases for J; bases not matched to a gene: 13. CDR3 nucleotide sequence: TGTGCCAGCAGTTTTGCCCCTCCCCTAGCGGCGGCAGATACGCAGTATTTT. The encoded protein is CASSFAPPLAAADTQYF.

The V gene is TRBV5-1, the J gene TRBJ2-3, with 8 bases matching TRBD2. The CDR3 consists of 15 residues. CDR1 is SGHRS, CDR2 YFSETQ, per germline. V lost 4 bases and J lost 6; bases outside the gene matches: 10. In DNA form, the CDR3 reads TGCGCCAGCAGCCCCGATGGAGCGGGGGCGGATACGCAGTATTTT. This translates into CASSPDGAGADTQYF.

The chain links TRBV3-1 (or the pseudogene TRBV3-2) to TRBJ1-2; a weak D match, TRBD1 (6 bases). Deletions cut 4 bases from V and 5 bases from J, with 11 bases between. The CDR3 is 13 residues long. Per the germline V gene, CDR1 is LGHDT and CDR2 is YNNKEL (reference sequence). CDR3: CASSLQGFYGYTF. Written as DNA, the CDR3 is TGTGCCAGCAGCCTACAGGGTTTTTATGGCTACACCTTC.

V usage is TRBV7-2 and J usage is TRBJ2-5, with unresolved D. Germline V gives CDR1 SGHTA, CDR2 FQGNSA. The germline V and J ends were trimmed by 2 bases and 2 bases, with 6 bases remaining between them. The CDR3 runs 13 residues. CDR3 sequence: CASSLSLQETQYF. CDR3 in DNA: TGTGCCAGCAGCTTAAGCCTACAAGAGACCCAGTACTTC.

This clone was detected only a few times. The rearrangement links TRBV6-2 or TRBV6-3 to TRBJ2-1; 7 bases match TRBD2. The junction had 5 bases not matched to a gene; V was cut back by 5 bases and J by 7 bases. The CDR3 loop spans 13 amino acids. In germline, CDR1 is MNHEY, CDR2 SVGEGT. The CDR3 here is CASSPTSENEQFF. CDR3 bases: TGTGCCAGCAGTCCAACTAGCGAGAATGAGCAGTTCTTC.

This sequence joins TRBV3-1 (or the pseudogene TRBV3-2) and TRBJ2-1; 15 positions match TRBD2. This CDR3 spans 15 amino acids. Unmatched junction bases numbered 9, after V lost 3 bases and J lost 15 bases. Germline lookup yields CDR1 LGHDT and CDR2 YNNKEL (reference sequence). The chain's CDR3 is CASSQRTSGRARLFF. The CDR3 nucleotides are TGTGCCAGCAGCCAGCGGACTAGCGGGAGGGCCCGGCTGTTCTTC.

In this sample, this clone turned up once. This CDR3 is CASSGTGGSETQYF. CDR3 sequence (DNA): TGTGCCAGCAGCGGAACAGGGGGCTCGGAGACCCAGTACTTC. The rearrangement links TRBV7-8 to TRBJ2-5; TRBD1 aligns across 9 bases. Losses at the gene ends were 5 bases for V and 5 bases for J; bases not matched to a gene: 6. Germline CDR1 is SGHVS and CDR2 is FQNEAQ. The CDR3 totals 14 residues.

The chain links TRBV21-1 to TRBJ2-1; TRBD1 was called by the table and not checked on the DNA. TRBV21-1 is a listed pseudogene. The CDR3 consists of 16 residues. The CDR3 DNA sequence: TGTGCCAGCAGCACCAGACAGGGGAGCTCCTACAATGAGCAGTTCTTC. Encoded protein: CASSTRQGSSYNEQFF.

A single count supports this clone. The chain recombines TRBV30 with TRBJ2-3, with D tentatively TRBD2 (7 bases). The CDR3 extends over 16 amino acids. Trimming removed 0 bases at V and 4 bases at J, with 17 bases between. Germline V gives CDR1 GTSNPN, CDR2 SVGIG (reference sequence). The CDR3 nucleotides read TGTGCCTGGAGTGTACTAGGGGGGGGCCTCCCAGATACGCAGTATTTT. The encoded protein is CAWSVLGGGLPDTQYF.

The V gene is TRBV2, the J gene TRBJ2-1; 10 bases map to TRBD2. Trimming removed 8 bases from V and 7 bases from J; junction bases left unmatched: 8. The length of the CDR3 is 14 residues. The germline V gene encodes CDR1 SNHLY and CDR2 FYNNEI. The CDR3: CASRSLAGVNEQFF. Here the CDR3 DNA reads TGTGCCAGCCGGAGCCTAGCGGGAGTGAATGAGCAGTTCTTC.

In this sample, this clone turned up once. The V call is TRBV5-6, the J call TRBJ2-3, with 11 bases aligning to TRBD2. This CDR3 spans 16 amino acids. The germline CDR1 and CDR2 sequences are SGHDT and YYEEEE. The ends lost 4 bases at V and 4 bases at J; junction bases unmatched: 8. The CDR3 sequence is CASSPYSGGAADTQYF. CDR3 coding DNA: TGTGCCAGCAGCCCTTATAGCGGGGGGGCAGCAGATACGCAGTATTTT.